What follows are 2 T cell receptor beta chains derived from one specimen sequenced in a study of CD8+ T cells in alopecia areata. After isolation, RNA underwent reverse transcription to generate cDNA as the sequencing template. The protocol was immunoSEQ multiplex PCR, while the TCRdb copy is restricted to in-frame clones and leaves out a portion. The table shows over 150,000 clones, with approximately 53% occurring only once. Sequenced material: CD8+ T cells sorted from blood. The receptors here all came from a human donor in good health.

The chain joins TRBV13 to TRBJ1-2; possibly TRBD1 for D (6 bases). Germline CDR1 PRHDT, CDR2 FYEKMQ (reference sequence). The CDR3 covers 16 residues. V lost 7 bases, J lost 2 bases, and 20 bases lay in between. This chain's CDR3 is CASNLGTLGLNYGYTF. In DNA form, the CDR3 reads TGTGCCAGCAACCTAGGGACATTGGGTTTAAACTATGGCTACACCTTC.

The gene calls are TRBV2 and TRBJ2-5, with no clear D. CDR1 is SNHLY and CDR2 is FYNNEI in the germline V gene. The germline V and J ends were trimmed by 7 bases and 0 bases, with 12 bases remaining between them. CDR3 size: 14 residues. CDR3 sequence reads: CASTSPADQETQYF. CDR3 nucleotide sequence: TGTGCCAGCACCTCCCCCGCGGACCAAGAGACCCAGTACTTC.